This T cell receptor beta chain is drawn from a study of metastatic and nonmetastatic thyroid tumors. Across the study: Comparison of repertoires was carried out across blood and tumor or nodule tissue from malignant and benign thyroid patients. General observations from the study: Within blood and tumor, benign nodules reportedly had significantly lower TCR beta diversity than malignant thyroid tumors did.

Trimming at V came to 4 bases and at J to 3 bases, leaving 9 bases not matched to a gene. The CDR3 consists of 16 residues. CDR1 SGHRS and CDR2 YFSETQ come from the germline V gene. No treatment had been given to any patient before thyroid surgery. A note on this clone: What it binds is unknown.

Per the original methods: To classify distant metastasis in papillary thyroid cancer, a model was built from CDR3 differences across clinicopathological groups. TCRdb re-clonotyped the PCR reads via MiXCR. These V and J calls originate from TCRdb's pipeline instead of the authors' own analysis. Of 35,000 to 45,000 clones in the sample, under 30% were seen once. The chain links TRBV5-1 to TRBJ2-7, with 11 bases matching TRBD1. This sequence originates from a male donor with papillary thyroid cancer or a benign thyroid nodule (not recorded which). Some clones in this sample may be carry-over from other donors' samples. The sample taken for sequencing was blood. CDR3 sequence: CASSPETGTGGYEQYF. Written as DNA, the CDR3 is TGCGCCAGCAGCCCGGAAACCGGGACAGGGGGCTACGAGCAGTACTTC. Full variable domain (rest looked up from reference TRBV5-1 and TRBJ2-7): KAGVTQTPRYLIKTRGQQVTLSCSPISGHRSVSWYQQTPGQGLQFLFEYFSETQRNKGNFPGRFSGRQFSNSRSEMNVSTLELGDSALYLCASSPETGTGGYEQYFGPGTRLTVT.